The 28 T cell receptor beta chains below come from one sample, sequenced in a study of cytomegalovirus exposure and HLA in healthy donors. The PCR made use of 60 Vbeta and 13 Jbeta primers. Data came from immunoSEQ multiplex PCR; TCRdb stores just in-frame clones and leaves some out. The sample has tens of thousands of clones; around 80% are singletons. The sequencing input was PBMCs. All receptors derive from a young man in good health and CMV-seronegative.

CDR3 nucleotide sequence: TGTGCCAGCAGCTTCCAGGGGGCGCCCCCGCGGCAGTATTTT. This translates into CASSFQGAPPRQYF. The J gene is TRBJ2-3, the V gene TRBV5-4; 8 nucleotides agree with TRBD1. J lost 11 bases, V lost 2 bases, and 10 bases had no gene match. The CDR3 runs to 14 residues. In germline, CDR1 is SGHNT, CDR2 YYREEE (reference sequence).

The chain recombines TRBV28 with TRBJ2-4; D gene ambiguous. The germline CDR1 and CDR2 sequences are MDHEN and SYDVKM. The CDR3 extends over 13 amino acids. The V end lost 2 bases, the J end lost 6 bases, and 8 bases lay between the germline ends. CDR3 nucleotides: TGTGCCAGCAGTTTAAGCGCTGGAAACATTCAGTACTTC. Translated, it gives CASSLSAGNIQYF.

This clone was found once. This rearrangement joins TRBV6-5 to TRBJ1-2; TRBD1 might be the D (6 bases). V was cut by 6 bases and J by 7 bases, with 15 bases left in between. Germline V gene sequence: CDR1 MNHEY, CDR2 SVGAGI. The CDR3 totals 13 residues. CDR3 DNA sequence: TGTGCCAGCAGGAACGGGGGGGCGCGTGGCTACACCTTC. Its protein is CASRNGGARGYTF.

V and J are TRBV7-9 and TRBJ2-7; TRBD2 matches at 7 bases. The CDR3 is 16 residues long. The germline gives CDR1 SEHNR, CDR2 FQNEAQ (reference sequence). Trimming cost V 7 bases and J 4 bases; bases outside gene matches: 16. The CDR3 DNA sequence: TGTGCCAGCAATCTAATAGCGGGCCCGTCCCTTTACGAGCAGTACTTC. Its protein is CASNLIAGPSLYEQYF.

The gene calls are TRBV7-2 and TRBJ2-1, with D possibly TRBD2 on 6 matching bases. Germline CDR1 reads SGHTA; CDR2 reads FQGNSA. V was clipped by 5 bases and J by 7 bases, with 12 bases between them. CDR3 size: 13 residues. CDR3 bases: TGTGCCAGCAGCATAGGAGGGCTGAATGAGCAGTTCTTC. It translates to CASSIGGLNEQFF.

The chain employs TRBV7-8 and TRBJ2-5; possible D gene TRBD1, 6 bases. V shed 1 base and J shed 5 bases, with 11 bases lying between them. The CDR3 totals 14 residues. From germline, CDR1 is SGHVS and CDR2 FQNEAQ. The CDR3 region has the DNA TGTGCCAGCAGCTTAGGAAACAGGGCGGAGACCCAGTACTTC. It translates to CASSLGNRAETQYF.

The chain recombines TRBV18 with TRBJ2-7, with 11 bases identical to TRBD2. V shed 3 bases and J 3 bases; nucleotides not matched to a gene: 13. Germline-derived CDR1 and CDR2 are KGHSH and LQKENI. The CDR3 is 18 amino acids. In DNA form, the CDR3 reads TGTGCCAGCTCACCCTTCGAGACTAGCGGGAATCCGAACTACGAGCAGTACTTC. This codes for CASSPFETSGNPNYEQYF.

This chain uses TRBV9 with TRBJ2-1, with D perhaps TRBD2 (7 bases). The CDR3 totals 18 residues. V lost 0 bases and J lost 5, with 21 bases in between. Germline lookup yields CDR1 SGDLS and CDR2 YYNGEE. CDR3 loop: CASSVGPHGGGGNNEQFF. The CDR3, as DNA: TGTGCCAGCAGCGTAGGGCCTCACGGGGGCGGGGGAAACAATGAGCAGTTCTTC.

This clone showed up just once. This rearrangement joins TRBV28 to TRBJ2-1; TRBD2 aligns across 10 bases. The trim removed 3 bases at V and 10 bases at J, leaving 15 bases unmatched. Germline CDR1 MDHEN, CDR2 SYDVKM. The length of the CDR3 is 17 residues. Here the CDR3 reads CASSFEREGPNEGEQFF. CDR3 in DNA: TGTGCCAGCAGTTTTGAGCGGGAGGGCCCGAACGAGGGGGAGCAGTTCTTC.

The CDR3 is CASSQDPGSGTEAFF. The CDR3 DNA reads as TGCGCCAGCAGCCAAGATCCGGGGAGTGGTACTGAAGCTTTCTTT. The chain is built from TRBV4-3 and TRBJ1-1; no firm D call. Trimming shortened V by 0 bases and J by 5 bases, and 13 bases separated the two germline ends. The germline V gene encodes CDR1 LGHNA and CDR2 YSLEER. The CDR3 has 15 amino acids.

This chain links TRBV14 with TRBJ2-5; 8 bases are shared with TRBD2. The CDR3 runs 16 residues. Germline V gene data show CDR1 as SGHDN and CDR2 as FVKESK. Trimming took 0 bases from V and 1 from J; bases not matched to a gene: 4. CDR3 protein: CASSQDAGLAQETQYF. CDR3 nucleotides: TGTGCCAGCAGCCAAGATGCTGGACTAGCCCAAGAGACCCAGTACTTC. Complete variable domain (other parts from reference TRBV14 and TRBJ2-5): EAGVTQFPSHSVIEKGQTVTLRCDPISGHDNLYWYRRVMGKEIKFLLHFVKESKQDESGMPNNRFLAERTGGTYSTLKVQPAELEDSGVYFCASSQDAGLAQETQYFGPGTRLLVL.

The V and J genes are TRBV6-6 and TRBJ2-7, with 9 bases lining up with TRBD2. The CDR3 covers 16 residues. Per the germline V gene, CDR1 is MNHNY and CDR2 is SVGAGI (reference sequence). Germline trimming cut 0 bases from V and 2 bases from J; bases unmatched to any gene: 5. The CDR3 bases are TGTGCCAGCAGTTACTCGGGACTAGCCGGAACCTACGAGCAGTACTTC. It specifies CASSYSGLAGTYEQYF.

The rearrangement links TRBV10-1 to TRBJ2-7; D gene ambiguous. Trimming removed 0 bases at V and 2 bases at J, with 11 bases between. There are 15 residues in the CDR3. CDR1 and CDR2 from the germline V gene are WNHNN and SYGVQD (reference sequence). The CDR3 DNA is TGCGCCAGCAGTGAGTCGAACGCACAGACCTACGAGCAGTACTTC. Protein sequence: CASSESNAQTYEQYF.

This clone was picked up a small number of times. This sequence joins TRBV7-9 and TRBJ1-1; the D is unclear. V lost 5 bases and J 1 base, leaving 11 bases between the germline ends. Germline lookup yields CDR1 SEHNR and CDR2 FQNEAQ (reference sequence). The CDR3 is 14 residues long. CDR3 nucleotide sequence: TGTGCCAGCAGCGGCCCGGGGAGGAACACTGAAGCTTTCTTT. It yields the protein CASSGPGRNTEAFF. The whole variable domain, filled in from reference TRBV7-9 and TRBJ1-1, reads DTGVSQNPRHKITKRGQNVTFRCDPISEHNRLYWYRQTLGQGPEFLTYFQNEAQLEKSRLLSDRFSAERPKGSFSTLEIQRTEQGDSAMYLCASSGPGRNTEAFFGQGTRLTVV.

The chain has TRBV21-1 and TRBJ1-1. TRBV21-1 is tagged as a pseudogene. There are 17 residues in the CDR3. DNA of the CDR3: TGTGCCAGCACCCCCGGGGTCGGGGGGCGCGTGAACACTGAAGCTTTCTTT. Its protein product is CASTPGVGGRVNTEAFF.

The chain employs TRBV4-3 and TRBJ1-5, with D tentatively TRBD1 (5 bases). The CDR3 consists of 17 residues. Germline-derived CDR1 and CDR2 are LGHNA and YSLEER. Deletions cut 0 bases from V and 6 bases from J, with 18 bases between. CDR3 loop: CASSQDHPRGTPQPQHF. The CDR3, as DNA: TGCGCCAGCAGCCAAGATCATCCGCGGGGGACCCCTCAGCCCCAGCATTTT.

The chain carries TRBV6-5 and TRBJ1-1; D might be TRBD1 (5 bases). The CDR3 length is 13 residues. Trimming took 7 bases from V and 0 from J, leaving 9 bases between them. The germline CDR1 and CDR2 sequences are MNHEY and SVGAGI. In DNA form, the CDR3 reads TGTGCCAGCATGGGGGGAATGAACACTGAAGCTTTCTTT. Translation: CASMGGMNTEAFF.

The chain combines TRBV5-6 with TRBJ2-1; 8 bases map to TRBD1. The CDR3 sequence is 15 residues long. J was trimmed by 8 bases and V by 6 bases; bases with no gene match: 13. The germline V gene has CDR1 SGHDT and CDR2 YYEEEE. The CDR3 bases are TGTGCCAGCACCCGGGGCACAGGGGGTTCCGATGAGCAGTTCTTC. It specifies CASTRGTGGSDEQFF. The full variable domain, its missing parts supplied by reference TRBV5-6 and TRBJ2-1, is DAGVTQSPTHLIKTRGQQVTLRCSPKSGHDTVSWYQQALGQGPQFIFQYYEEEERQRGNFPDRFSGHQFPNYSSELNVNALLLGDSALYLCASTRGTGGSDEQFFGPGTRLTVL.

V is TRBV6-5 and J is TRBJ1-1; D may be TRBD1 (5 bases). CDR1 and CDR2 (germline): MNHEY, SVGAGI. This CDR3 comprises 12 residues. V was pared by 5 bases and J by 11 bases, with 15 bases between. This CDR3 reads CASSEGGAGAFF. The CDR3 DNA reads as TGTGCCAGCAGTGAAGGAGGGGCAGGGGCTTTCTTT.

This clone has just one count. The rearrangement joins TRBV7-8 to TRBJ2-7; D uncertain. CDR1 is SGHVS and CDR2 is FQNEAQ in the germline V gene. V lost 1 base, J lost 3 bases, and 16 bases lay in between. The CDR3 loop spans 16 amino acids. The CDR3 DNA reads TGTGCCAGCAGCTTAGTGGCCCTAGATTCTCACTACGAGCAGTACTTC. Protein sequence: CASSLVALDSHYEQYF. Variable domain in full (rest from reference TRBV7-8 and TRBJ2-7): GAGVSQSPRYKVAKRGQDVALRCDPISGHVSLFWYQQALGQGPEFLTYFQNEAQLDKSGLPSDRFFAERPEGSVSTLKIQRTQQEDSAVYLCASSLVALDSHYEQYFGPGTRLTVT.

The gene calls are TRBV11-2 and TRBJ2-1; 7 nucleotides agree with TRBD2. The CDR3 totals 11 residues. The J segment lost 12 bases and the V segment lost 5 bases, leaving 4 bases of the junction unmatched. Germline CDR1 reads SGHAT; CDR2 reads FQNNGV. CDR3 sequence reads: CASSKRLAQFF. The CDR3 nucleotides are TGTGCCAGCAGCAAGAGACTAGCGCAGTTCTTC. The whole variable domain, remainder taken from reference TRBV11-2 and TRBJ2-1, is EAGVAQSPRYKIIEKRQSVAFWCNPISGHATLYWYQQILGQGPKLLIQFQNNGVVDDSQLPKDRFSAERLKGVDSTLKIQPAKLEDSAVYLCASSKRLAQFFGPGTRLTVL.

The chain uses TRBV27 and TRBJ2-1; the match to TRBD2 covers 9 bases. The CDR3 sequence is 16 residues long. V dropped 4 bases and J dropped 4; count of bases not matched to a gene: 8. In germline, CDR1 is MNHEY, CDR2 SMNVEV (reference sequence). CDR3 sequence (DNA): TGTGCCAGCAGTTCGACTAGCGGATTTGTATACAATGAGCAGTTCTTC. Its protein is CASSSTSGFVYNEQFF.

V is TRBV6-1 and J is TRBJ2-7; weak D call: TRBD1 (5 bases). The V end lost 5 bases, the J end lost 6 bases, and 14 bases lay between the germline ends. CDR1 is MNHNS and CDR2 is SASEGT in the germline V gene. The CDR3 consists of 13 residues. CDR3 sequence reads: CASSFLQGSEQYF. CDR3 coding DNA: TGTGCCAGCAGTTTCCTTCAGGGTTCCGAGCAGTACTTC.

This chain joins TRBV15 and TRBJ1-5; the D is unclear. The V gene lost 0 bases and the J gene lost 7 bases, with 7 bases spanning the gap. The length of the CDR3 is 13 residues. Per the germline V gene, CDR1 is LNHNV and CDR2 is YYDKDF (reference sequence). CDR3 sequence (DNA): TGTGCCACCAGCAGAGATCGGGAGCAGCCCCAGCATTTT. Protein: CATSRDREQPQHF. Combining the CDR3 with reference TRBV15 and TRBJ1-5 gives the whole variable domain DAMVIQNPRYQVTQFGKPVTLSCSQTLNHNVMYWYQQKSSQAPKLLFHYYDKDFNNEADTPDNFQSRRPNTSFCFLDIRSPGLGDTAMYLCATSRDREQPQHFGDGTRLSIL.

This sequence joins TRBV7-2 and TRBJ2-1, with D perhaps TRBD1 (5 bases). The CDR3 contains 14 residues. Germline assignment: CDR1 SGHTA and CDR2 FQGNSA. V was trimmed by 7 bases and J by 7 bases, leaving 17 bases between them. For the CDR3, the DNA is TGTGCCAGCATTAAAGGGGCAGGGCAGAATGAGCAGTTCTTC. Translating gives CASIKGAGQNEQFF. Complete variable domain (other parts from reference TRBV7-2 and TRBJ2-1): GAGVSQSPSNKVTEKGKDVELRCDPISGHTALYWYRQSLGQGLEFLIYFQGNSAPDKSGLPSDRFSAERTGGSVSTLTIQRTQQEDSAVYLCASIKGAGQNEQFFGPGTRLTVL.

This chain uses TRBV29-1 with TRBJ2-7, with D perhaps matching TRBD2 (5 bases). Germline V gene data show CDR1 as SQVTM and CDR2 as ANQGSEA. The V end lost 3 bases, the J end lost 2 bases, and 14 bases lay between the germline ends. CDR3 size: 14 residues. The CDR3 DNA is TGCAGCGTTGAGGAGGAGCGTTACCCCTACGAGCAGTACTTC. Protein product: CSVEEERYPYEQYF.

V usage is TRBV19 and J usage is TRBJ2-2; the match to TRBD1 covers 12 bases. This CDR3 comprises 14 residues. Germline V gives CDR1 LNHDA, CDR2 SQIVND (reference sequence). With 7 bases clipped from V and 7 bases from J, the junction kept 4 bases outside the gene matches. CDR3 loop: CASKGQGAVGELFF. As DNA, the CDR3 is TGTGCCAGTAAGGGACAGGGGGCGGTCGGGGAGCTGTTTTTT.

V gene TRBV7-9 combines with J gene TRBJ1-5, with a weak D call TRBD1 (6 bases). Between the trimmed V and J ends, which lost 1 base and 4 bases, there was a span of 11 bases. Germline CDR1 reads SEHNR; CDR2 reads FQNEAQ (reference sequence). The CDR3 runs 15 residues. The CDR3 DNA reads TGTGCCAGCAGCTTAGAACAGGGAGAGAATCAGCCCCAGCATTTT. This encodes CASSLEQGENQPQHF.